The clone carrying this T cell receptor (beta chain) was seen repeatedly, ten times or more. The library put unique molecular identifiers onto individual cDNA molecules. TCRdb reprocessed the RACE reads via MiXCR and lists one record per CDR3 protein. The repertoire holds tens of thousands of distinct CDR3 sequences, about 8.6% seen once, with around 3% in the top ten. This entry comes from a study of human T cells and chemical hapten exposure. For the study at large: Small differences in pooled library volume mainly drove the variation in TCR yields per sample.

Germline values: CDR1 SGDLS, CDR2 YYNGEE. Trimming removed 4 bases from V and 2 bases from J; junction bases left unmatched: 4. The CDR3 has 16 residues. The sample's time point: healthy volunteer bleed at 2 weeks. Someone pulled total RNA out of unfractionated whole blood. The sequencing sample was made of whole blood. This TCR was sampled from a female donor in good health. Some clones in this sample may be carry-over from other donors' samples. The chain joins TRBV9 to TRBJ2-1, with 12 bases lining up with TRBD2. The CDR3 reads CASSLRLAGAYNEQFF. As DNA, the CDR3 is TGTGCCAGCAGCCTACGACTAGCGGGAGCCTACAATGAGCAGTTCTTC.